The clone carrying this T cell receptor beta chain was detected only a few times. Its antigen is unknown. What was sequenced were expressed TCRB transcripts, since all of the isolated RNA had been reverse transcribed. Sequencing was performed with immunoSEQ multiplex PCR; in TCRdb, only in-frame clones are kept and a portion is missing. Of roughly 400,000 clones listed, 9.6% are singletons. The data are from a study of beta chain features in type 1 diabetes. Study-wide points: Patients with Type 1 diabetes showed moderately but significantly shorter TCRB CDR3s in all four CD4+ subsets.

The V gene end was trimmed by 8 bases and the J gene end by 4 bases; junction bases not matched to a gene: 13. The CDR3 contains 16 residues. CDR1 and CDR2 (germline): SEHNR, FQNEAQ (reference sequence). The chain joins TRBV7-9 to TRBJ1-4, with TRBD1 matching 7 bases. The sequencing sample was made of central memory CD4+ T cells from blood. This receptor was identified in a man between 25 and 39 years old with type 1 diabetes. CDR3 protein: CASARGPSSLNEKLFF. CDR3 DNA sequence: TGTGCCAGCGCAAGGGGGCCTTCCTCACTTAATGAAAAACTGTTTTTT.